Shown below are 29 T cell receptor beta chains from a single sample sequenced in a study of identifying expanded T cells in peripheral blood. Clones were sequenced by immunoSEQ multiplex PCR, and TCRdb holds only the in-frame ones, with some missing. This sample has about 130,000 clones, with 70% to 90% found just once. Sequences were obtained from blood. These receptors all come from a person aged 18-69 years in good health.

J is TRBJ1-4 and V is TRBV7-2; 7 nucleotides align to TRBD1. Germline lookup yields CDR1 SGHTA and CDR2 FQGNSA. The CDR3 length is 15 residues. The ends lost 0 bases at V and 6 bases at J; junction bases unmatched: 4. This chain's CDR3 is CASSLARQGDEKLFF. The DNA of the CDR3 is TGTGCCAGCAGCTTAGCGCGGCAGGGGGATGAAAAACTGTTTTTT. The entire variable domain, with the rest obtained from reference TRBV7-2 and TRBJ1-4, is as follows: GAGVSQSPSNKVTEKGKDVELRCDPISGHTALYWYRQSLGQGLEFLIYFQGNSAPDKSGLPSDRFSAERTGGSVSTLTIQRTQQEDSAVYLCASSLARQGDEKLFFGSGTQLSVL.

The V gene is TRBV10-3, the J gene TRBJ2-6, with D hard to call. V was cut by 10 bases and J by 0 bases, with 13 bases left in between. The length of the CDR3 is 15 residues. Germline CDR1 is ENHRY and CDR2 is SYGVKD. In DNA, the CDR3 is TGTGCCAAGAAGCCGTCAGGCTCTGGGGCCAACGTCCTGACTTTC. Its translation is CAKKPSGSGANVLTF.

V usage is TRBV14 and J usage is TRBJ1-3; D not resolved. V was pared by 1 base and J by 4 bases, with 5 bases between. This CDR3 comprises 13 residues. Germline V lookup: CDR1 SGHDN, CDR2 FVKESK. The CDR3 nucleotides read TGTGCCAGCAGCCAAGGAAGGGGAAACACCATATATTTT. As protein: CASSQGRGNTIYF.

This clone was seen only a few times. The chain uses TRBV28 and TRBJ2-3; TRBD2 matches at 13 bases. CDR3 length: 19 residues. Germline assignment: CDR1 MDHEN and CDR2 SYDVKM. The V segment lost 5 bases and the J segment 4 bases; nucleotides outside the gene matches: 15. Written as DNA, the CDR3 is TGTGCCAGCAGTCTACAACAGGGGCGGACTAGCGGGAGTCCAGATACGCAGTATTTT. Translation: CASSLQQGRTSGSPDTQYF. The variable domain in full, with the rest retrieved from reference TRBV28 and TRBJ2-3, is DVKVTQSSRYLVKRTGEKVFLECVQDMDHENMFWYRQDPGLGLRLIYFSYDVKMKEKGDIPEGYSVSREKKERFSLILESASTNQTSMYLCASSLQQGRTSGSPDTQYFGPGTRLTVL.

This clone appeared a few times. The V call is TRBV6-5, the J call TRBJ1-1, with D hard to call. Germline lookup yields CDR1 MNHEY and CDR2 SVGAGI. This CDR3 contains 11 residues. Between the trimmed V and J ends, which lost 8 bases and 1 base, there was a span of 5 bases. This CDR3 is CASRSNTEAFF. CDR3 bases: TGTGCCAGCCGGTCGAACACTGAAGCTTTCTTT.

CDR3 nucleotide sequence: TGCGCCAACCCGGGTCAGCGGGGTTACACAGATACGCAGTATTTT. Its translation: CANPGQRGYTDTQYF. J is TRBJ2-3 and V is TRBV10-1; 7 bases map to TRBD2. The germline V gene encodes CDR1 WNHNN and CDR2 SYGVQD (reference sequence). The CDR3 contains 15 residues. J lost 2 bases, V lost 10 bases, and 12 bases had no gene match.

The chain has TRBV11-3 and TRBJ1-1; perhaps TRBD1 as D (6 bases). The CDR3 extends over 13 amino acids. Trimming shortened V by 5 bases and J by 8 bases, and 15 bases separated the two germline ends. Germline V gene lookup returns CDR1 SGHNT and CDR2 YENEEA. The CDR3 region has the DNA TGTGCCAGCAGCCGAGACAGGAGGGGGGAAGCTTTCTTT. Translation: CASSRDRRGEAFF.

This clone appeared once. The chain uses TRBV5-6 and TRBJ2-1, with 13 bases aligning to TRBD2. This CDR3 is 15 amino acids long. CDR1 is SGHDT and CDR2 is YYEEEE in the germline V gene. V lost 5 bases and J lost 6; bases outside the gene matches: 5. The CDR3 nucleotides read TGTGCCAGCAGACGGACTAGCGGGGGTTTCAATGAGCAGTTCTTC. It yields the protein CASRRTSGGFNEQFF.

The J gene is TRBJ1-4, the V gene TRBV4-2, with D uncertain. The CDR3 contains 13 residues. Germline V gene sequence: CDR1 LGHNA, CDR2 YNFKEQ. Deletions cut 1 base from V and 2 bases from J, with 2 bases between. The CDR3, as DNA: TGTGCCAGCAGCCAAGGGACTAATGAAAAACTGTTTTTT. Protein: CASSQGTNEKLFF.

DNA for the CDR3: TGTGCCAGCAGCTCCGGGGCGGGAAACATTCAGTACTTC. This sequence encodes CASSSGAGNIQYF. The genes are TRBV7-9 and TRBJ2-4, with D perhaps matching TRBD1 or TRBD2 (5 bases each). V was shortened by 4 bases and J by 6 bases, with 10 bases between the two germline ends. Per the germline V gene, CDR1 is SEHNR and CDR2 is FQNEAQ (reference sequence). CDR3 length equals 13 residues.

The chain links TRBV14 to TRBJ1-1, with a weak D call TRBD1 (5 bases). The germline V and J ends were trimmed by 0 bases and 0 bases, with 11 bases remaining between them. The V gene's germline CDR1 is SGHDN and CDR2 FVKESK. The CDR3 loop spans 16 amino acids. CDR3 nucleotides: TGTGCCAGCAGCCAAGATTATTGGGACTTGAACACTGAAGCTTTCTTT. As protein: CASSQDYWDLNTEAFF.

The rearrangement links TRBV4-2 to TRBJ2-7; D might be TRBD2 (7 bases). Germline assignment: CDR1 LGHNA and CDR2 YNFKEQ. Trimming took 0 bases from V and 2 from J, leaving 23 bases between them. The CDR3 is 19 amino acids. This CDR3 reads CASSQDSGSGGAVPYEQYF. CDR3 nucleotides: TGTGCCAGCAGCCAAGATTCGGGAAGTGGGGGGGCCGTTCCCTACGAGCAGTACTTC.

The chain is built from TRBV15 and TRBJ1-2; D not resolved. The CDR3 consists of 15 residues. V lost 3 bases and J lost 2, with 13 bases in between. Germline CDR1 is LNHNV and CDR2 is YYDKDF (reference sequence). CDR3 nucleotides: TGTGCCACCAGCAGGACCCACAGCGAAAACTATGGCTACACCTTC. Protein sequence: CATSRTHSENYGYTF. The full variable domain, in which reference TRBV15 and TRBJ1-2 provide the parts outside the CDR3, is DAMVIQNPRYQVTQFGKPVTLSCSQTLNHNVMYWYQQKSSQAPKLLFHYYDKDFNNEADTPDNFQSRRPNTSFCFLDIRSPGLGDTAMYLCATSRTHSENYGYTFGSGTRLTVV.

The chain carries TRBV21-1 and TRBJ2-7; TRBD1 was called by the table and not checked on the DNA. TRBV21-1 is tagged as a pseudogene. The CDR3 is 16 residues long. CDR3 nucleotides: TGTGCCAGCAGCAAAGGACCGGGACAGGGGACCTACGAGCAGTACTTC. It encodes CASSKGPGQGTYEQYF.

The V and J genes are TRBV18 and TRBJ2-1, with TRBD2 matching over 7 bases. Per germline, CDR1 KGHSH and CDR2 LQKENI. This CDR3 comprises 15 residues. Trimming removed 2 bases from V and 0 bases from J; junction bases left unmatched: 1. CDR3 sequence: CASSPGTTSYNEQFF. For the CDR3, the DNA is TGTGCCAGCTCACCAGGGACTACCTCCTACAATGAGCAGTTCTTC.

This rearrangement joins TRBV27 to TRBJ2-3, with a tentative D call TRBD1 (5 bases). The CDR3 is 15 residues long. The V gene lost 5 bases and the J gene lost 2 bases, with 14 bases spanning the gap. The V gene's germline CDR1 is MNHEY and CDR2 SMNVEV (reference sequence). The CDR3 DNA follows: TGTGCCAGCAGTCACCGCACAGGATACACAGATACGCAGTATTTT. It translates to CASSHRTGYTDTQYF.

The chain joins TRBV7-9 to TRBJ2-3; D is possibly TRBD2 (6 bases). CDR1 and CDR2 (germline): SEHNR, FQNEAQ (reference sequence). V was pared by 5 bases and J by 0 bases, with 15 bases between. The CDR3 has 16 residues. DNA for the CDR3: TGTGCCAGCAGCGCGGGACTCCTCTCTAGCACAGATACGCAGTATTTT. This gives the protein CASSAGLLSSTDTQYF.

This chain joins TRBV5-1 and TRBJ2-2; D is ambiguous. Germline loops: CDR1 SGHRS, CDR2 YFSETQ. This CDR3 has 14 residues. V gave up 2 bases and J gave up 4 bases, with 9 bases separating them. For the CDR3, the DNA is TGCGCCAGCAGCTTTTTACAGAGCACCGGGGAGCTGTTTTTT. Translating it yields CASSFLQSTGELFF.

The rearrangement joins TRBV7-2 to TRBJ1-4; D remains unclear. CDR3 length: 16 amino acids. V was pared by 2 bases and J by 0 bases, with 10 bases between. Germline CDR1 is SGHTA and CDR2 is FQGNSA. CDR3 sequence (DNA): TGTGCCAGCAGCTTATATGGCCCCGCAACTAATGAAAAACTGTTTTTT. Protein product: CASSLYGPATNEKLFF.

The chain couples TRBV7-9 to TRBJ2-2, with unresolved D. Trimming took off 2 bases at V and 5 bases at J, with 15 bases between the two ends. From germline, CDR1 is SEHNR and CDR2 FQNEAQ (reference sequence). The CDR3 is 16 residues long. CDR3 sequence: CASSLSSGDGTGELFF. CDR3 in DNA: TGTGCCAGCAGCTTAAGTTCCGGCGATGGAACCGGGGAGCTGTTTTTT.

The CDR3 nucleotides read TGTGCCAGCAGTGAAAATGAAGTCCGCGAGCAGTACTTC. This encodes CASSENEVREQYF. V gene TRBV6-1 combines with J gene TRBJ2-7; D is ambiguous. V was shortened by 2 bases and J by 6 bases, with 11 bases between the two germline ends. The CDR3 totals 13 residues. From germline, CDR1 is MNHNS and CDR2 SASEGT.

With respect to this clone: In the same sample, other DNA sequences code for this CDR3. This chain joins TRBV7-2 and TRBJ2-3, with D uncertain. Trimming cost V 2 bases and J 3 bases, with 0 bases left between them. The CDR3 spans 11 residues. Germline CDR1 and CDR2: SGHTA and FQGNSA. DNA for the CDR3: TGTGCCAGCAGCTTAACAGATACGCAGTATTTT. The encoded protein is CASSLTDTQYF.

This rearrangement joins TRBV5-4 to TRBJ2-7; 11 positions match TRBD2. V lost 4 bases to trimming and J lost 7 bases; unmatched junction nucleotides: 10. The germline V gene has CDR1 SGHNT and CDR2 YYREEE (reference sequence). The CDR3 contains 15 residues. The chain's CDR3 is CASSPAGTSGGEQYF. The CDR3 DNA reads TGTGCCAGCAGCCCGGCCGGGACTAGCGGTGGGGAGCAGTACTTC.

The J gene is TRBJ2-5, the V gene TRBV2, with 11 bases identical to TRBD2. Germline V CDR1 and CDR2: SNHLY, FYNNEI. There are 15 residues in the CDR3. J was trimmed by 3 bases and V by 10 bases; bases with no gene match: 10. CDR3 region: CATLRVAGGKETQYF. CDR3 DNA: TGTGCCACTCTCCGAGTAGCGGGGGGGAAAGAGACCCAGTACTTC.

This clone appeared once. The chain employs TRBV5-1 and TRBJ2-1; 8 nucleotides align to TRBD2. The CDR3 covers 12 residues. The trim removed 4 bases at V and 10 bases at J, leaving 4 bases unmatched. Germline V gene lookup returns CDR1 SGHRS and CDR2 YFSETQ. CDR3 residues: CASSRASGEQFF. The CDR3 DNA reads as TGCGCCAGCAGCCGGGCTAGCGGGGAGCAGTTCTTC.

The chain combines TRBV7-3 with TRBJ2-2; unclear D gene. Germline-derived CDR1 and CDR2 are SGHTA and FQGTGA. CDR3 size: 15 residues. The V end was cut by 1 base, the J end by 2 bases, with 8 bases between. The CDR3 nucleotides are TGTGCCAGCAGCTTAAACCAGCTTAACACCGGGGAGCTGTTTTTT. Its protein is CASSLNQLNTGELFF.

This clone has a handful of counts. V is TRBV5-5 and J is TRBJ1-5, with 7 bases fitting TRBD1. Trimming cost V 0 bases and J 4 bases; bases outside gene matches: 7. Germline V gene data show CDR1 as SGHKS and CDR2 as YYEKEE (reference sequence). This CDR3 has 16 amino acids. The CDR3 spells CASSLGDSRPNQPQHF. The CDR3 DNA sequence: TGTGCCAGCAGCTTGGGGGACAGCAGACCTAATCAGCCCCAGCATTTT.

Only a few counts were recorded for this clone. The V call is TRBV7-9, the J call TRBJ2-5; 9 nucleotides agree with TRBD1. The germline V gene encodes CDR1 SEHNR and CDR2 FQNEAQ (reference sequence). V dropped 4 bases and J dropped 5; count of bases not matched to a gene: 5. There are 14 residues in the CDR3. In DNA, the CDR3 is TGTGCCAGCAGCTCCACAGGGGGCGGCGAGACCCAGTACTTC. Amino acids: CASSSTGGGETQYF.

The gene calls are TRBV9 and TRBJ1-1, with D hard to call. The germline CDR1 and CDR2 sequences are SGDLS and YYNGEE. V gave up 0 bases and J gave up 0 bases, with 9 bases separating them. There are 15 residues in the CDR3. CDR3 in amino acids: CASSVVPGLNTEAFF. CDR3 nucleotides: TGTGCCAGCAGCGTAGTCCCGGGATTGAACACTGAAGCTTTCTTT.